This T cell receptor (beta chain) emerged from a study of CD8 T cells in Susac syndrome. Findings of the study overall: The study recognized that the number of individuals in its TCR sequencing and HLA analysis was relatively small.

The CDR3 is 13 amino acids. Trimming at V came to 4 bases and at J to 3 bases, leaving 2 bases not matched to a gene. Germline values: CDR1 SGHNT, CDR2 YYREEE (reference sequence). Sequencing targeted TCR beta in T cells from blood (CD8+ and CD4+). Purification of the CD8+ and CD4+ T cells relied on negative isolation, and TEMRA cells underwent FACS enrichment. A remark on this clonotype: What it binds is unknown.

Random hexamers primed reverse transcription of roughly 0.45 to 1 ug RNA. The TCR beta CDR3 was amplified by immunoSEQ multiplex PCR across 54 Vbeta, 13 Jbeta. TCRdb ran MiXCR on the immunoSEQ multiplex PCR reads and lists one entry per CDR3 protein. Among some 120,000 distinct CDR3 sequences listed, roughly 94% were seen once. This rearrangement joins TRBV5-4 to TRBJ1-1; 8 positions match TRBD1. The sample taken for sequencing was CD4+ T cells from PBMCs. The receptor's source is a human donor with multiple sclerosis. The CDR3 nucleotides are TGTGCCAGCAGCGCGGGACAGGACACTGAAGCTTTCTTT. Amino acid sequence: CASSAGQDTEAFF.